This record concerns one T cell receptor (beta chain) sequence. Its specificity is not known. The germline V gene has CDR1 SGDLS and CDR2 YYNGEE. V dropped 3 bases and J dropped 0; count of bases not matched to a gene: 4. The CDR3 totals 18 residues. Here immunoSEQ multiplex PCR was the method, and the copy in TCRdb shows in-frame clones only, minus some. The profile shows some 100,000 clones, more than 90% of them singletons. These data are taken from a study of OX40 agonist ivuxolimab in advanced cancers. Study context: The mean age was about 57 years, ranging from 23 to 79, with more than 70% of participants male.

Findings of the study overall: More expanded clones were seen, on average, in CD8+ T cells than in CD4+.

This chain links TRBV9 with TRBJ2-1, with 15 bases fitting TRBD2. This sample comprised CD4+ or CD8+ T cells sorted from blood, obtained in a trial of the OX40 agonist ivuxolimab. The sequence derives from an adult with an advanced solid tumor such as melanoma, head and neck, liver or kidney cancer. The CDR3 DNA sequence: TGTGCCAGCAGCGGTGGACTAGCGGGAGGGTCCTCCTACAATGAGCAGTTCTTC. Protein sequence: CASSGGLAGGSSYNEQFF.